These 28 T cell receptor beta chains came from one sample sequenced in a study of T cell therapy after organ transplantation. Using immunoSEQ multiplex PCR, the repertoire was profiled, and TCRdb retains in-frame clones only, with some absent. The table has 5,500 to 6,500 clones, approximately 74% seen once. These receptors have no known antigen. Time point described: 4-8 weeks after completion of therapy. The sample in question was CD8+ T cells from blood, obtained after autologous CMV-specific T cell therapy. These receptors were obtained from a human patient who had received a solid organ transplant and had CMV disease. Among the T cells, some may be from the graft donor.

This chain connects TRBV4-3 to TRBJ2-4; D is unclear. Germline CDR1 reads LGHNA; CDR2 reads YSLEER. Trimming shortened V by 0 bases and J by 5 bases, and 11 bases separated the two germline ends. CDR3 length: 15 amino acids. The chain's CDR3 is CASSQDWLGENIQYF. CDR3 coding DNA: TGCGCCAGCAGCCAAGATTGGCTCGGCGAAAACATTCAGTACTTC.

The chain couples TRBV6-1 to TRBJ2-7; D unresolved. Germline V gene data show CDR1 as MNHNS and CDR2 as SASEGT. The CDR3 covers 13 residues. The V gene lost 10 bases and the J gene lost 3 bases, with 16 bases spanning the gap. Written as DNA, the CDR3 is TGTGCCACTACCGGAACAAGCCTCTACGAGCAGTACTTC. Its protein product is CATTGTSLYEQYF.

V and J are TRBV11-2 and TRBJ2-7; 7 bases fit TRBD1. Germline V lookup: CDR1 SGHAT, CDR2 FQNNGV. This CDR3 has 14 amino acids. With 5 bases clipped from V and 3 bases from J, the junction kept 7 bases outside the gene matches. The CDR3 sequence: CASSAYRGDYEQYF. The CDR3 coding sequence is TGTGCCAGCAGCGCCTACAGGGGAGACTACGAGCAGTACTTC.

The chain couples TRBV10-3 to TRBJ1-1; D not resolved. V was clipped by 5 bases and J by 0 bases, with 13 bases between them. From germline, CDR1 is ENHRY and CDR2 SYGVKD. There are 15 residues in the CDR3. CDR3 in DNA: TGTGCCATCAGTCTGGGGAGTAGCATGAACACTGAAGCTTTCTTT. As protein: CAISLGSSMNTEAFF.

The V and J genes are TRBV11-2 and TRBJ2-7, with 11 nucleotides matching TRBD2. Trimming at V came to 4 bases and at J to 4 bases, leaving 6 bases not matched to a gene. The CDR3 sequence is 15 residues long. Germline CDR1 and CDR2: SGHAT and FQNNGV. CDR3 nucleotide sequence: TGTGCCAGCAGCTCTACTAGCGGGAGATCGTACGAGCAGTACTTC. Its protein product is CASSSTSGRSYEQYF.

This clone was observed a few times. V gene TRBV6-6 combines with J gene TRBJ2-7, with D perhaps TRBD1 or TRBD2 (5 bases each). CDR3 length equals 14 residues. Trimming removed 6 bases from V and 2 bases from J, with 14 bases in between. Looked up from germline, CDR1 is MNHNY and CDR2 is SVGAGI (reference sequence). The CDR3: CASSFTGDPYEQYF. The CDR3 DNA reads as TGTGCCAGCAGCTTCACCGGGGACCCCTACGAGCAGTACTTC.

V and J are TRBV19 and TRBJ2-7, with D perhaps TRBD1 (6 bases). Per the germline V gene, CDR1 is LNHDA and CDR2 is SQIVND (reference sequence). The CDR3 has 12 amino acids. Trimming cost V 7 bases and J 1 base, with 8 bases left between them. The CDR3 reads CASKDRSYEQYF. The CDR3 bases are TGTGCCAGTAAGGACAGATCCTACGAGCAGTACTTC.

This clone was counted a few times. The V gene is TRBV7-9, the J gene TRBJ2-7; D is possibly TRBD1 or TRBD2 (5 bases each). This CDR3 is 14 amino acids long. V was cut by 1 base and J by 1 base, with 8 bases left in between. Germline CDR1 reads SEHNR; CDR2 reads FQNEAQ (reference sequence). Here the CDR3 reads CASSLVGDSYEQYF. Here the CDR3 DNA reads TGTGCCAGCAGCTTAGTGGGGGATTCCTACGAGCAGTACTTC.

The J gene is TRBJ2-1, the V gene TRBV7-9; 14 nucleotides align to TRBD2. The V gene's germline CDR1 is SEHNR and CDR2 FQNEAQ (reference sequence). V was pared by 5 bases and J by 7 bases, with 4 bases of the junction left unmatched. The length of the CDR3 is 15 residues. CDR3 bases: TGTGCCAGCAGCCCTGGGACTAGCGGGAGTAATGAGCAGTTCTTC. It encodes CASSPGTSGSNEQFF.

The CDR3 reads CASSQDWTAPQETQYF. CDR3 coding DNA: TGTGCCAGCAGCCAAGACTGGACGGCTCCTCAAGAGACCCAGTACTTC. The V call is TRBV16, the J call TRBJ2-5; no definite D call. The germline V gene has CDR1 KGHSY and CDR2 FQNENV. The CDR3 spans 16 residues. Trimming removed 2 bases from V and 2 bases from J, with 15 bases in between.

The J gene is TRBJ2-7, the V gene TRBV14, with a tentative D call TRBD1 (6 bases). Trimming took off 3 bases at V and 4 bases at J, with 13 bases between the two ends. CDR1 and CDR2 from the germline V gene are SGHDN and FVKESK. This CDR3 contains 14 residues. The CDR3 reads CASSQGHGPYEQYF. For the CDR3, the DNA is TGTGCCAGCAGCCAGGGACACGGCCCTTACGAGCAGTACTTC.

Concerning this clone: One end of the junction varies from germline; a read error may be responsible. This chain uses TRBV5-5 with TRBJ2-7; D is possibly TRBD1 (5 bases). CDR1 is SGHKS and CDR2 is YYEKEE in the germline V gene (reference sequence). This CDR3 is built from 16 residues. The CDR3 sequence is CASSQDQRGHSYEQYF. In nucleotides, the CDR3 is TGCGCCAGCAGCCAAGATCAAAGGGGTCACTCCTACGAGCAGTACTTC.

The table lists this clone with a count of one. The rearrangement joins TRBV27 to TRBJ2-3; 7 nucleotides match TRBD1. CDR1 and CDR2 from the germline V gene are MNHEY and SMNVEV (reference sequence). The CDR3 consists of 17 residues. V shed 1 base and J 1 base; nucleotides not matched to a gene: 8. The chain's CDR3 is CASSLLWDSSGTDTQYF. The CDR3 DNA reads TGTGCCAGCAGTTTATTATGGGACAGTTCGGGCACAGATACGCAGTATTTT.

The chain links TRBV7-3 to TRBJ2-3; 9 bases line up with TRBD2. After removal of 5 bases from V and 0 bases from J, the junction contained 18 bases not matched to a gene. Germline-derived CDR1 and CDR2 are SGHTA and FQGTGA. The CDR3 has 20 amino acids. The CDR3 spells CASSNPEGALAGTSTDTQYF. The CDR3, as DNA: TGTGCCAGCAGCAACCCCGAGGGGGCACTAGCGGGTACTAGCACAGATACGCAGTATTTT.

CDR3 amino acids: CASSFRQGSYEQYF. The DNA for the CDR3 is TGTGCCAGCAGCTTCCGACAGGGGAGCTACGAGCAGTACTTC. The chain carries TRBV7-9 and TRBJ2-7, with 8 positions matching TRBD1. The CDR3 runs 14 residues. Trimming at V came to 3 bases and at J to 3 bases, leaving 4 bases not matched to a gene. In germline, CDR1 is SEHNR, CDR2 FQNEAQ (reference sequence).

Written as DNA, the CDR3 is TGTGCCAGCTCCTCAGGGACGGACTCCTACGAGCAGTACTTC. Protein sequence: CASSSGTDSYEQYF. The V gene is TRBV18, the J gene TRBJ2-7; D may correspond to TRBD1 or TRBD2 (5 bases each). V lost 6 bases, J lost 0 bases, and 12 bases lay in between. The CDR3 sequence is 14 residues long. Germline values: CDR1 KGHSH, CDR2 LQKENI.

The CDR3 coding sequence is TGTGCCAGCAGTCCAGGGGGGAACACTGAAGCTTTCTTT. Protein product: CASSPGGNTEAFF. The chain has TRBV7-2 and TRBJ1-1, with 7 bases fitting TRBD1. The CDR3 consists of 13 residues. The J segment lost 1 base and the V segment lost 6 bases, leaving 2 bases of the junction unmatched. In germline, CDR1 is SGHTA, CDR2 FQGNSA.

This chain connects TRBV28 to TRBJ1-4, with a possible D match to TRBD1 (5 bases). The CDR3 has 15 amino acids. The ends were cut back, 5 bases at V and 6 bases at J, with 16 bases in the middle. In germline, CDR1 is MDHEN, CDR2 SYDVKM. In DNA form, the CDR3 reads TGTGCCAGCAGTAAAACAGGTACTGGGGATGAAAAACTGTTTTTT. Translated, it gives CASSKTGTGDEKLFF.

The V call is TRBV7-8, the J call TRBJ2-7; possibly TRBD1 or TRBD2 for D (5 bases each). The CDR3 loop spans 15 amino acids. The germline V gene has CDR1 SGHVS and CDR2 FQNEAQ. Trimming took 1 base from V and 3 from J, leaving 13 bases between them. The CDR3, as DNA: TGTGCCAGCAGCTTAGAGGGACGGAGAGACTACGAGCAGTACTTC. Its protein is CASSLEGRRDYEQYF.

The chain is built from TRBV19 and TRBJ2-3, with D unresolved. This CDR3 spans 17 amino acids. In germline, CDR1 is LNHDA, CDR2 SQIVND (reference sequence). V was cut by 2 bases and J by 2 bases, with 17 bases left in between. The CDR3 nucleotides are TGTGCCAGTAGTATACTTATACAGTGGGAATCCACAGATACGCAGTATTTT. This gives the protein CASSILIQWESTDTQYF.

In this sample, this clone is large. Other DNA sequences in the same sample also yield this CDR3. For the CDR3, the DNA is TGTGCCAGTAGTATAGGGCTCCGGGGCAATCAGCCCCAGCATTTT. It codes for CASSIGLRGNQPQHF. The chain has TRBV19 and TRBJ1-5; D is undetermined. CDR1 and CDR2 from the germline V gene are LNHDA and SQIVND (reference sequence). The CDR3 runs 15 residues. V was cut by 1 base and J by 2 bases, with 9 bases left in between.

CDR3 nucleotides: TGTGCCAGCAGTTACTCCAAGACAGTGCCCTCCTACGAGCAGTACTTC. This codes for CASSYSKTVPSYEQYF. This sequence joins TRBV6-5 and TRBJ2-7, with TRBD1 as a possible D gene (5 bases). CDR1 is MNHEY and CDR2 is SVGAGI in the germline V gene. This CDR3 region has 16 residues. The V end lost 0 bases, the J end lost 0 bases, and 12 bases lay between the germline ends.

This clone has a handful of counts. The chain joins TRBV27 to TRBJ2-1, with 10 bases that match TRBD2. This CDR3 has 14 residues. Germline V CDR1 and CDR2: MNHEY, SMNVEV (reference sequence). Losses at the gene ends were 5 bases for V and 5 bases for J; bases not matched to a gene: 3. CDR3 protein: CASSLAGADNEQFF. CDR3 coding DNA: TGTGCCAGCAGTCTAGCGGGAGCGGACAATGAGCAGTTCTTC.

This sequence joins TRBV19 and TRBJ2-3; 8 bases align to TRBD2. V trimming: 8 bases; J trimming: 1 base; junction bases outside the gene matches: 5. Germline V gene sequence: CDR1 LNHDA, CDR2 SQIVND (reference sequence). This CDR3 has 14 amino acids. This CDR3 is CASGWREGTDTQYF. The DNA of the CDR3 is TGTGCCAGTGGTTGGCGGGAGGGCACAGATACGCAGTATTTT.

This sequence joins TRBV7-9 and TRBJ1-5; D uncertain. The CDR3 has 16 amino acids. The germline gives CDR1 SEHNR, CDR2 FQNEAQ (reference sequence). V lost 2 bases and J 0 bases, leaving 11 bases between the germline ends. CDR3 coding DNA: TGTGCCAGCAGCTTACCCGGGGAAGGTAGCAATCAGCCCCAGCATTTT. Protein sequence: CASSLPGEGSNQPQHF.

Of note for this clone: One end of the junction fails to match germline, which may point to a read error. This sample includes further DNA sequences coding for the same CDR3. The rearrangement links TRBV5-1 to TRBJ2-5; 15 positions agree with TRBD2. This CDR3 has 18 amino acids. Germline values: CDR1 SGHRS, CDR2 YFSETQ. The CDR3 region is CASSLGPGTSGRPETQYF. For the CDR3, the DNA is TGCGCCAGCAGCTTGGGACCCGGGACTAGCGGGAGGCCAGAGACTCAGTACTTC.

This CDR3 reads CASSLESGVRYGYTF. The CDR3 coding sequence is TGTGCCAGCAGCTTAGAATCTGGGGTGAGGTATGGCTACACCTTC. The chain combines TRBV7-2 with TRBJ1-2; D gene ambiguous. The CDR3 sequence is 15 residues long. V was cut by 1 base and J by 5 bases, with 14 bases left in between. The V gene's germline CDR1 is SGHTA and CDR2 FQGNSA.

This sequence joins TRBV11-2 and TRBJ2-7; TRBD2 aligns across 11 bases. The ends lost 3 bases at V and 5 bases at J; junction bases unmatched: 6. CDR1 SGHAT and CDR2 FQNNGV come from the germline V gene. The CDR3 runs to 15 residues. The DNA for the CDR3 is TGTGCCAGCAGCTTGGTACTAGCGGGAGTTGACGAGCAGTACTTC. This sequence encodes CASSLVLAGVDEQYF.